The 9 T cell receptor beta chains in this list originate from one sample, sequenced in a study of T cells in women clearing cervical HPV infection. TCRdb's copy holds only in-frame clones and misses some; the assay was immunoSEQ multiplex PCR. This table lists under 50,000 clones. Material for sequencing was blood buffy coat. These receptors were collected from a woman between 18 and 75 years old with a cervical HPV16 infection that either progressed to CIN3+ or cleared (not recorded which).

To note about this clone: The CDR3 end is not reached by the read, which stops 3 residues before it; the germline J gene fills it in. V is TRBV7-9 and J is TRBJ1-1; 7 nucleotides align to TRBD1. The CDR3 runs 14 residues. CDR1 and CDR2 (germline): SEHNR, FQNEAQ (reference sequence). V trimming: 8 bases; J trimming: 7 bases; junction bases outside the gene matches: 13. The covered CDR3 bases are TGTGCCAGCCGTTCGCCGGGACAGTCATATGAA. This translates into CASRSPGQSYE. In full, the CDR3 reads CASRSPGQSYEAFF.

Comments on this clone: The read is 3 residues too short to cover the CDR3 end, so that end is filled in from the germline J gene. V usage is TRBV15 and J usage is TRBJ2-7; 12 nucleotides align to TRBD2. In germline, CDR1 is LNHNV, CDR2 YYDKDF (reference sequence). V gave up 5 bases and J gave up 2 bases; unmatched junction bases: 7. The CDR3 runs to 16 residues. The CDR3 sequence: CATSARTSGDTYEQYF. Incomplete CDR3 DNA: TGTGCCACCAGCGCCAGGACTAGCGGGGACACCTACGAG.

With respect to this clone: The CDR3 extends 3 residues past the end of the read, so its final part is completed from the germline J gene. V usage is TRBV4-1 and J usage is TRBJ2-5; D not resolved. The CDR3 covers 13 residues. Germline loops: CDR1 MGHRA, CDR2 YSYEKL. With 0 bases removed from V and 2 bases from J, the gap between germline ends came to 4 bases. The CDR3 sequence is CASSQDRQETQYF. The sequenced part of the CDR3 DNA is TGCGCCAGCAGCCAAGACAGACAAGAGACC.

With regard to this clone: The sequence runs out 3 residues before the end of the CDR3; the remainder is reconstructed from the germline J gene. V gene TRBV20-1 combines with J gene TRBJ2-3; 14 bases are a match to TRBD2. The CDR3 consists of 17 residues. In germline, CDR1 is DFQATT, CDR2 SNEGSKA (reference sequence). This CDR3 reads CSARGRTSGRNQETQYF. CDR3 bases read: TGCAGTGCTAGAGGGCGGACTAGCGGGAGGAACCAAGAGACG.

Notes on this clone: The read gets to within 3 residues of the CDR3 end, and the germline J gene fills in the rest. This chain joins TRBV27 and TRBJ2-7; TRBD1 matches 7 bases. Trimming cost V 0 bases and J 2 bases; bases outside gene matches: 4. The CDR3 length is 15 residues. The germline gives CDR1 MNHEY, CDR2 SMNVEV (reference sequence). The CDR3 spells CASSLSWQGAYEQYF. The sequenced part of the CDR3 DNA is TGTGCCAGCAGTTTATCGTGGCAGGGGGCCTACGAG.

The CDR3 bases that were read are TGTGCCAGCTCACCCCAAACAGGGGACAATGAG. Amino acids: CASSPQTGDNE. The whole CDR3 protein is CASSPQTGDNEQFF. V gene TRBV18 combines with J gene TRBJ2-1; 7 bases match TRBD1. The read ends 3 residues shy of where the CDR3 ends; the end is completed using the germline J gene. The ends lost 3 bases at V and 5 bases at J; junction bases unmatched: 4. Germline CDR1 and CDR2: KGHSH and LQKENI. The CDR3 contains 14 residues. Combining the CDR3 with reference TRBV18 and TRBJ2-1 gives the whole variable domain NAGVMQNPRHLVRRRGQEARLRCSPMKGHSHVYWYRQLPEEGLKFMVYLQKENIIDESGMPKERFSAEFPKEGPSILRIQQVVRGDSAAYFCASSPQTGDNEQFFGPGTRLTVL.

Comment on this clone: From the germline J gene comes the end of the CDR3, since the read stops 3 residues before it. The chain is built from TRBV30 and TRBJ1-1; D call uncertain. This CDR3 is 13 amino acids long. The V and J ends lost 0 bases and 2 bases respectively, with 7 bases between them. Germline V gene data show CDR1 as GTSNPN and CDR2 as SVGIG (reference sequence). The CDR3 DNA, read in part, is TGTGCCTGGAGTGTACTGATTAACACTGAA. Its protein product is CAWSVLINTE. The full-length CDR3 reads as CAWSVLINTEAFF.

On this clone itself: The CDR3 extends 3 residues past the end of the read, so its final part is completed from the germline J gene. This chain links TRBV5-5 with TRBJ2-3; D possibly corresponds to TRBD2 (5 bases). CDR1 is SGHKS, CDR2 YYEKEE, per germline (reference sequence). The CDR3 sequence is 14 residues long. The CDR3 spells CASSADLGGQPQYF. CDR3 bases read: TGTGCCAGCAGCGCGGACTTGGGCGGGCAGCCG. The whole variable domain, filled in from reference TRBV5-5 and TRBJ2-3, reads DAGVTQSPTHLIKTRGQQVTLRCSPISGHKSVSWYQQVLGQGPQFIFQYYEKEERGRGNFPDRFSARQFPNYSSELNVNALLLGDSALYLCASSADLGGQPQYFGPGTRLTVL.

Turning to this clone: With the read ending 3 residues before the CDR3 end, the germline J gene is used to fill in that end. The gene calls are TRBV19 and TRBJ1-4; TRBD1 is a possible D gene (5 bases). This CDR3 contains 11 residues. Germline V gene data show CDR1 as LNHDA and CDR2 as SQIVND (reference sequence). The sequenced CDR3 bases are TGTGCCAGTAGAGGGGATTCACCA. Protein: CASRGDSP. The entire CDR3 protein is CASRGDSPLFF.